A single TCR beta chain is shown here with its context. What it recognizes is unknown. The sample originates from a study of T-cell memory formation after mild COVID-19. Points from the study as a whole: A subset of responding clones appeared in pre-infection memory, suggesting cross-reactive memory joined.

The ends lost 5 bases at V and 0 bases at J; junction bases unmatched: 8. The CDR3 has 16 residues. Germline V lookup: CDR1 PRHDT, CDR2 FYEKMQ (reference sequence). MiXCR, run by TCRdb on the 5' RACE reads, gives a single entry per CDR3 protein. The table records about 560,000 distinct CDR3 sequences, roughly 17% of them present only once. The V gene is TRBV13, the J gene TRBJ2-3; 7 bases are shared with TRBD1. Source material: PBMCs or a T cell subset sorted from them (not recorded which). The TCR was taken from an adult woman who had mild COVID-19 (a few samples of this study predate the infection). Cell type and time point are not known. The CDR3 nucleotides read TGTGCCAGCAGCCCGAGACAGGGAGCAAGCACAGATACGCAGTATTTT. This translates into CASSPRQGASTDTQYF. The full variable domain, rest sourced from reference TRBV13 and TRBJ2-3, is AAGVIQSPRHLIKEKRETATLKCYPIPRHDTVYWYQQGPGQDPQFLISFYEKMQSDKGSIPDRFSAQQFSDYHSELNMSSLELGDSALYFCASSPRQGASTDTQYFGPGTRLTVL.